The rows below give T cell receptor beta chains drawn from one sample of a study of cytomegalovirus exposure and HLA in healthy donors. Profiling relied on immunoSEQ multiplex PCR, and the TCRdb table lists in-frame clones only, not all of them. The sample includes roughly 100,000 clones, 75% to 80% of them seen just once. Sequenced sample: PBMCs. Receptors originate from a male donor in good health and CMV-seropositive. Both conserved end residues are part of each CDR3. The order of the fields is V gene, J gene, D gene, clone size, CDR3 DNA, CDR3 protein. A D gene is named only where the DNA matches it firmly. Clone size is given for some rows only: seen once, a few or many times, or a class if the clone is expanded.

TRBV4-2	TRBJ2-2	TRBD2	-	TGTGCCAGCAGCCAAGATGCGGGAGCGTCGGCCGGGGAGCTGTTTTTT	CASSQDAGASAGELFF
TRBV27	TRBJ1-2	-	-	TGTGCCAGCAGAGTGTCGGGAACACAGGGCCCTAACTATGGCTACACCTTC	CASRVSGTQGPNYGYTF
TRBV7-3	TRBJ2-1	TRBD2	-	TGTGCCAGCAGCGTGTTAGCGGGAGAATCCTATGAGCAGTTCTTC	CASSVLAGESYEQFF
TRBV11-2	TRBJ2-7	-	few	TGTGCCAGCAGCACCTACAGGGTACACGAGCAGTACTTC	CASSTYRVHEQYF
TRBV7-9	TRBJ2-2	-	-	TGTGCCAGCAGCTTTATAGCGGACACCGGGGAGCTGTTTTTT	CASSFIADTGELFF
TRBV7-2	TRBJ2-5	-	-	TGTGCCAGCAGCTTAGGACAGTCTTCAGAGACCCAGTACTTC	CASSLGQSSETQYF
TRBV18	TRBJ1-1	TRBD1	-	TGTGCCAGCTCTCCCGACAGGGGAACTGAAGCTTTCTTT	CASSPDRGTEAFF
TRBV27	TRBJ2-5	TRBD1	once	TGTGCCAGCCGCTCCACAGGGGAAGGAGAGACCCAGTACTTC	CASRSTGEGETQYF
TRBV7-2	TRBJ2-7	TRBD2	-	TGTGCCAGCAGCTTAGCCGGGGGGGACTACGAGCAGTACTTC	CASSLAGGDYEQYF
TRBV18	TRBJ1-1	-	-	TGTGCCAGCTCAGTACAAGGGGGTTGGGACACTGAAGCTTTCTTT	CASSVQGGWDTEAFF
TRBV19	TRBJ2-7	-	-	TGTGCCAGTAGTATAGAGAGTTTTAACGAGCAGTACTTC	CASSIESFNEQYF
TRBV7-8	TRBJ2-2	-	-	TGTGCCAGCAGCTTCAACCCCGACAGCCGAGGCACCGGGGAGCTGTTTTTT	CASSFNPDSRGTGELFF
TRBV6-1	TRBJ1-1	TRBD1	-	TGTGCCAGCAGTTCTATACAGGGGATCACTGAAGCTTTCTTT	CASSSIQGITEAFF
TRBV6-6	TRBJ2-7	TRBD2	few	TGTGCCAGCAGTTACCCTAGCGGGAGCTCCTACGAGCAGTACTTC	CASSYPSGSSYEQYF
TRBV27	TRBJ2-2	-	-	TGTGCCAGCAGTCCTAGGGCAGGGGACCCCACCGGGGAGCTGTTTTTT	CASSPRAGDPTGELFF
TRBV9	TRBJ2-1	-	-	TGTGCCAGCAGCGTAGATGTGACTAAATCCTACAATGAGCAGTTCTTC	CASSVDVTKSYNEQFF
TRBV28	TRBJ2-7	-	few	TGTGCCAGCACCCACCGCGGCTACGAGCAGTACTTC	CASTHRGYEQYF
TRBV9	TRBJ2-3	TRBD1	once	TGTGCCAGCAGCGTCGTCCAGGGACAGGGAACAGATACGCAGTATTTT	CASSVVQGQGTDTQYF
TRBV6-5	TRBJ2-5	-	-	TGTGCCAGCAGCCGGGACTACCAAGAGACCCAGTACTTC	CASSRDYQETQYF
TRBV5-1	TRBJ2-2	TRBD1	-	TGCGCCAGCAGAGCAGGACAGGGGCAAACCGGGGAGCTGTTTTTT	CASRAGQGQTGELFF
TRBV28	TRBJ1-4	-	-	TGCGCCAGCAGCCTGGAGGGTGGAAAACTGTTTTTT	CASSLEGGKLFF
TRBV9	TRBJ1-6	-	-	TGTGCCAGCAGCGTAGGAACCACGAGGTCACCCCTCCACTTT	CASSVGTTRSPLHF
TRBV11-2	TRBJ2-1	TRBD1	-	TGTGCCAGCAGCTGGGGACAGGGTAACAATGAGCAGTTCTTC	CASSWGQGNNEQFF
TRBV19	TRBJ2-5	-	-	TGTGCCAGTACCCCCGGACAGGGAGGGACTACTAAATACTTC	CASTPGQGGTTKYF
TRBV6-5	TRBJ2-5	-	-	TGTGCCAGCAGCCGATCAGGCCGCCGGGAGACCCAGTACTTC	CASSRSGRRETQYF
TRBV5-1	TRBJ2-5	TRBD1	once	TGCGCCAGCAGCTCCGGCTGGGCAGGGGGTATGCAAGAGACCCAGTACTTC	CASSSGWAGGMQETQYF
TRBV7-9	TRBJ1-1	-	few	TGTGCCAGCAGCTTATTCAGGGTAGGTCCTGAAGCTTTCTTT	CASSLFRVGPEAFF
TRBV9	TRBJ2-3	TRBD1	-	TGTGCCAGCGCCCTCTCAGGGGGCCGAGATACGCAGTATTTT	CASALSGGRDTQYF
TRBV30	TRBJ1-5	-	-	TGTGCCTGGAGCCGTTCGGGACTGGGCAATCAGCCCCAGCATTTT	CAWSRSGLGNQPQHF
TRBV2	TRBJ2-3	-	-	TGTGCCAGCAGTGAAGGGCGGCCCCTCACAGATACGCAGTATTTT	CASSEGRPLTDTQYF
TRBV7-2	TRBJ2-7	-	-	TGTGCCAGCAGCTTCGGGAGTGGGTACGAGCAGTACTTC	CASSFGSGYEQYF